The rows below give T cell receptor beta chains drawn from one sample of a study of blood T cell repertoires in COVID-19. Only in-frame clones appear in the TCRdb table, and some are missing; sequencing was by immunoSEQ multiplex PCR. The repertoire consists of about 330,000 clones, with roughly 85% occurring once and the leading ten covering approximately 5%. Source material: PBMCs or T cells enriched from blood (not recorded which). The origin of the receptors is a woman under 40 who had recovered from COVID-19. CDR3s include the opening cysteine and the closing phenylalanine or tryptophan. The order of the fields is J gene, V gene, clone size, D gene, CDR3 DNA, CDR3 protein. A D gene is named only where the DNA matches it firmly. Not every row has a clone size; where given, it reads once, few, many or a size class.

>TRBJ1-2|TRBV12-3/TRBV12-4|-|-
TGTGCCAGCAGTCATGAGGTCCGCTATGGCTACACCTTC
CASSHEVRYGYTF
>TRBJ1-1|TRBV30|few|-
TGTGCCTGGAGAGGCAGGGAACGTGGCACTGAAGCTTTCTTT
CAWRGRERGTEAFF
>TRBJ1-1|TRBV9|-|TRBD1
TGTGCCAGCAGCGCCCGACAGGGAATGAACACTGAAGCTTTCTTT
CASSARQGMNTEAFF
>TRBJ1-2|TRBV7-3|few|TRBD1
TGTGCCAGCAGCCTCGACAGGGACGATGGCTACACCTTC
CASSLDRDDGYTF
>TRBJ2-1|TRBV29-1|-|TRBD2
TGCAGCGTTGGAGCTAGCGGGAGGATTTACAATGAGCAGTTCTTC
CSVGASGRIYNEQFF
>TRBJ1-2|TRBV6-1|-|-
TGTGCCAGCAGTGAAAACCGACAGGTCGGAGGCTACACCTTC
CASSENRQVGGYTF
>TRBJ2-3|TRBV7-2|-|TRBD1
TGTGCCAGCAGCTTAGAGGGGGCTGCCCGGCGGCCGCAGTATTTT
CASSLEGAARRPQYF
>TRBJ1-5|TRBV6-2/TRBV6-3|-|-
TGTGCCAGCAGTCTTGTACAGGGTCAGCCCCAGCATTTT
CASSLVQGQPQHF
>TRBJ1-5|TRBV6-5|-|TRBD1
TGTGCCAGCAGCCTCCCAGGGGGAAGTAATCAGCCCCAGCATTTT
CASSLPGGSNQPQHF
>TRBJ1-2|TRBV4-1|-|-
TGCGCCAGCAGCCAAGTAGGACTCTATGGCTACACCTTC
CASSQVGLYGYTF
>TRBJ2-2|TRBV15|few|TRBD2
TGTGCCACCAGCAGAGATCCCCCTTCGTCTACGGCGGGGGGGGTCACCGGGGAGCTGTTTTTT
CATSRDPPSSTAGGVTGELFF
>TRBJ1-1|TRBV7-9|-|TRBD1
TGTGCCAGCAGCGAGGACAGGGGGCGCTTAACTGAAGCTTTCTTT
CASSEDRGRLTEAFF
>TRBJ1-1|TRBV7-9|-|-
TGTGCCAGCAGCACCCAGGGGTTTGAAGCTTTCTTT
CASSTQGFEAFF
>TRBJ2-7|TRBV5-1|-|-
TGCGCCAGCAGCTTCGCGGACTTCTACGAGCAGTACTTC
CASSFADFYEQYF
>TRBJ2-7|TRBV4-2|-|TRBD1
TGTGCCAGCAGCCAGACAGGGGGAAACGGCTACGAGCAGTACTTC
CASSQTGGNGYEQYF
>TRBJ1-2|TRBV6-5|-|TRBD1
TGTGCCAGCAGAAGGGACAGGGAAGACGGCTACACCTTC
CASRRDREDGYTF
>TRBJ2-5|TRBV6-5|once|-
TGTGCCAGCAGGGGGACACGTCTGGGGGAGACCCAGTACTTC
CASRGTRLGETQYF
>TRBJ2-7|TRBV29-1|-|TRBD2
TGCAGCGGTGGAAATCCCGGGGGGGAGCAGTACTTC
CSGGNPGGEQYF
>TRBJ1-2|TRBV27|-|-
TGTGCCAGCAGCCCCATAGGGGCGCTAGCTAACTATGGCTACACCTTC
CASSPIGALANYGYTF
>TRBJ1-5|TRBV19|-|TRBD1
TGTGCCAGTAGTAAACAGGGGAGGTTGGGCAATCAGCCCCAGCATTTT
CASSKQGRLGNQPQHF
>TRBJ2-7|TRBV5-6|-|-
TGTGCCAGCAGCTTGGGGGGGCGGCAGTCCTACGAGCAGTACTTC
CASSLGGRQSYEQYF
>TRBJ2-1|TRBV5-1|-|TRBD2
TGCGCCAGCAGCTACTCGGTAGCGGGGGGGGCCTACAATGAGCAGTTCTTC
CASSYSVAGGAYNEQFF
>TRBJ2-5|TRBV6-5|-|TRBD1
TGTGCCAGCAGCTTGGGACAGCTAAGTTTGACCCAGTACTTC
CASSLGQLSLTQYF
>TRBJ2-7|TRBV7-3|-|-
TGTGCCAGCAGCCGAACTACAGGCTACGAGCAGTACTTC
CASSRTTGYEQYF
>TRBJ2-1|TRBV7-3|-|TRBD2
TGTGCCAGCAGCGACCGGACTAGCCGAGAAAATGAGCAGTTCTTC
CASSDRTSRENEQFF
>TRBJ1-2|TRBV6-1|-|-
TGTGCCAGCAGTGATGGGGGGGGCTCCCACGGCTACACCTTC
CASSDGGGSHGYTF
>TRBJ1-4|TRBV5-6|few|TRBD1
TGTGCCAGCAGCTCAACAGGGGGCGTACATAATGAAAAACTGTTTTTT
CASSSTGGVHNEKLFF
>TRBJ1-1|TRBV28|-|-
TGTGCCAGCAGTTTATTTGCCAGGAACACTGAAGCTTTCTTT
CASSLFARNTEAFF
>TRBJ1-1|TRBV5-4|once|-
TGTGCCAGCAGCTTGAAGAAGGGGCCCAACACTGAAGCTTTCTTT
CASSLKKGPNTEAFF
>TRBJ1-6|TRBV6-5|once|-
TGTGCCAGCAGAAAAGACAGCGTAAATTCACCCCTCCACTTT
CASRKDSVNSPLHF
>TRBJ2-3|TRBV13|-|TRBD2
TGTGCCAGCAGCTCGGGGGGCGGGGGGGGCACAGATACGCAGTATTTT
CASSSGGGGGTDTQYF
>TRBJ2-7|TRBV30|-|-
TGTGCCTGGTTTCAGGGCTTGAGCTCCTACGAGCAGTACTTC
CAWFQGLSSYEQYF
>TRBJ2-2|TRBV9|-|-
TGTGCCAGCAGCGCCGAGGGGGCCGGGGAGCTGTTTTTT
CASSAEGAGELFF
>TRBJ1-2|TRBV27|-|-
TGTGCCACCAGAGCTAAATCTAACTATGGCTACACCTTC
CATRAKSNYGYTF
>TRBJ2-2|TRBV4-2|-|-
TGTGCCACCCGGGTCCCCGGGGGGGAGCTGTTTTTT
CATRVPGGELFF
>TRBJ1-2|TRBV12-3/TRBV12-4|-|-
TGTGCCAGCAGTTTTGGACTTAGTGGGGGCTACACCTTC
CASSFGLSGGYTF
>TRBJ1-1|TRBV15|-|-
TGTGCCACCAGCAGCGCTATCCTGAACACTGAAGCTTTCTTT
CATSSAILNTEAFF
>TRBJ2-2|TRBV6-5|once|TRBD2
TGTGCCAGCAGTCCCCCCGGGGGGGGGTTGGAGCTGTTTTTT
CASSPPGGGLELFF
>TRBJ1-2|TRBV5-4|-|-
TGTGCCAGCAGCTCAAGAGGGGGTAATGGCTACACCTTC
CASSSRGGNGYTF
>TRBJ2-1|TRBV6-2/TRBV6-3|-|TRBD1
TGTGCCAGCAGCCCCAGGGACAGAGGGCAGTTCTTC
CASSPRDRGQFF
>TRBJ1-1|TRBV30|once|-
TGTGCCTGGAGGCGGGGGTTAAACACTGAAGCTTTCTTT
CAWRRGLNTEAFF
>TRBJ1-2|TRBV7-2|-|TRBD1
TGTGCCAGCAGCTTATCAGGGGGCAAGCTTGGCTACACCTTC
CASSLSGGKLGYTF
>TRBJ2-1|TRBV19|-|-
TGTGCCAGTAGTCCCCATTACGGGAGGGGGCGATTCGGTCCTGAGCAGTTCTTC
CASSPHYGRGRFGPEQFF
>TRBJ1-4|TRBV28|few|TRBD1
TGTGCCAGCATCACAGGGGATGGTGAAAAACTGTTTTTT
CASITGDGEKLFF
>TRBJ2-7|TRBV9|-|-
TGTGCCAGCAGCGTAGGGACGGGGATCTACGAGCAGTACTTC
CASSVGTGIYEQYF
>TRBJ1-1|TRBV19|once|-
TGTGCCAGTAGTATCTTTATGGGGCACACTGAAGCTTTCTTT
CASSIFMGHTEAFF
>TRBJ1-3|TRBV5-5|-|-
TGTGCCAGCAGCTTGGAAGGGGTACCAGGAAACACCATATATTTT
CASSLEGVPGNTIYF